Each of the 21 T cell receptor beta chains below was sequenced from the same sample in a study of shared clonotypes between healthy human individuals (dated by TCRdb to 2018 to 2020). The method was the immunoSEQ multiplex PCR assay. This immuneACCESS table, as held by TCRdb, lists in-frame sequences with V and J called but not all clones. Of the missing ones, under half trace to an unresolved V gene in checked studies; the others have no known cause. Counted in this sample were some 2,100,000 clones; under 97% of them appeared once. Together, the top ten hold roughly 0.13% of the sample. Sample: naive CD4+ T cells sorted from blood. What the cell subset or site label conveys for this sample: CD45RA+ positively selected. These receptors came from a man aged 18 to 30 in good health.

The V call is TRBV9, the J call TRBJ2-1, with a possible D match to TRBD2 (5 bases). The CDR3 runs to 9 residues. Germline CDR1 and CDR2: SGDLS and YYNGEE. The V end lost 6 bases, the J end lost 15 bases, and 10 bases lay between the germline ends. The CDR3 sequence is CASNPRGFF. In nucleotides, the CDR3 is TGTGCCAGCAATCCTCGGGGGTTCTTC.

J is TRBJ1-2 and V is TRBV5-1, with D perhaps TRBD1 (5 bases). The CDR3 length is 15 residues. Germline CDR1 is SGHRS and CDR2 is YFSETQ. The germline V and J ends were trimmed by 4 bases and 1 base, with 14 bases remaining between them. CDR3: CASSPTDPYNYGYTF. The CDR3 DNA follows: TGCGCCAGCAGCCCGACAGACCCTTATAACTATGGCTACACCTTC.

The V and J genes are TRBV6-1 and TRBJ2-7; D remains unclear. Trimming pared 0 bases from V and 3 bases from J, leaving 9 bases between. CDR1 is MNHNS, CDR2 SASEGT, per germline. This CDR3 region has 14 residues. The CDR3 region is CASSEARSFYEQYF. In DNA, the CDR3 is TGTGCCAGCAGTGAAGCGCGAAGCTTCTACGAGCAGTACTTC.

The rearrangement joins TRBV15 to TRBJ2-5; either TRBD1 or TRBD2 may fit D (5 bases each). CDR1 and CDR2 (germline): LNHNV, YYDKDF (reference sequence). This CDR3 is 13 amino acids long. Trimming removed 8 bases from V and 2 bases from J, with 12 bases in between. CDR3: CATRRGLQETQYF. The CDR3, as DNA: TGTGCCACCCGCCGGGGCTTACAAGAGACCCAGTACTTC.

The CDR3 loop is CASIRDDSNQPQHF. Written as DNA, the CDR3 is TGTGCCAGCATTAGGGACGATAGCAATCAGCCCCAGCATTTT. The V gene is TRBV2, the J gene TRBJ1-5, with a tentative D call TRBD1 (5 bases). Germline values: CDR1 SNHLY, CDR2 FYNNEI. The CDR3 covers 14 residues. V lost 7 bases and J lost 0, with 10 bases in between. The full variable domain, with the rest looked up from reference TRBV2 and TRBJ1-5, is EPEVTQTPSHQVTQMGQEVILRCVPISNHLYFYWYRQILGQKVEFLVSFYNNEISEKSEIFDDQFSVERPDGSNFTLKIRSTKLEDSAMYFCASIRDDSNQPQHFGDGTRLSIL.

The V call is TRBV6-1, the J call TRBJ1-2; no reliable D call. CDR1 and CDR2 (germline): MNHNS, SASEGT. CDR3 size: 15 residues. The V and J ends lost 6 bases and 7 bases respectively, with 21 bases between them. The CDR3 loop reads CASSRGRGLLLGYTF. CDR3 nucleotide sequence: TGTGCCAGCAGCCGAGGTAGAGGGCTTCTCCTTGGCTACACCTTC.

The chain has TRBV7-2 and TRBJ1-4; D call uncertain. CDR1 is SGHTA, CDR2 FQGNSA, per germline. The ends were cut back, 1 base at V and 5 bases at J, with 8 bases in the middle. The CDR3 sequence is 14 residues long. CDR3 loop: CASSLVRGNEKLFF. CDR3 sequence (DNA): TGTGCCAGCAGCTTAGTGCGTGGGAATGAAAAACTGTTTTTT.

This chain uses TRBV2 with TRBJ1-5; 8 bases are shared with TRBD1. The CDR3 contains 14 residues. The V gene's germline CDR1 is SNHLY and CDR2 FYNNEI. V lost 3 bases to trimming and J lost 6 bases; unmatched junction nucleotides: 4. The CDR3 DNA sequence: TGTGCCAGCAGTGATTGGACAGGGACTCAGCCCCAGCATTTT. It is translated as CASSDWTGTQPQHF.

The table lists this clone with a count of one. The genes are TRBV7-2 and TRBJ2-7, with D perhaps assigned TRBD1 or TRBD2 (5 bases each). V was trimmed by 5 bases and J by 5 bases, leaving 16 bases between them. Per the germline V gene, CDR1 is SGHTA and CDR2 is FQGNSA. The length of the CDR3 is 14 residues. The CDR3 is CASSPDGEGDEQYF. Here the CDR3 DNA reads TGTGCCAGCAGCCCCGACGGGGAAGGGGACGAGCAGTACTTC.

This chain joins TRBV4-1 and TRBJ1-4, with D perhaps TRBD1 (5 bases). This CDR3 has 17 residues. V was trimmed by 1 base and J by 4 bases, leaving 16 bases between them. From germline, CDR1 is MGHRA and CDR2 YSYEKL. Here the CDR3 DNA reads TGCGCCAGCAGCCAAGGTATTTGGGGCAGGAATAATGAAAAACTGTTTTTT. This gives the protein CASSQGIWGRNNEKLFF.

The chain combines TRBV7-6 with TRBJ2-7; no clear D. Germline assignment: CDR1 SGHVS and CDR2 FNYEAQ. This CDR3 comprises 14 residues. V shed 5 bases and J shed 4 bases, with 15 bases lying between them. Here the CDR3 DNA reads TGTGCCAGCAGCCTGGAAGGGCCGGCGTACGAGCAGTACTTC. Its protein product is CASSLEGPAYEQYF.

Remarks on this clone: Other DNA sequences in this specimen translate into the identical CDR3. CDR3 in DNA: TGTGCCAGCAGACCAGGGGGTGCTGGGGCCAACGTCCTGACTTTC. Amino acids: CASRPGGAGANVLTF. The chain uses TRBV27 and TRBJ2-6; 7 bases match TRBD1. The germline CDR1 and CDR2 sequences are MNHEY and SMNVEV (reference sequence). CDR3 size: 15 residues. Trimming removed 6 bases from V and 2 bases from J; junction bases left unmatched: 4.

The rearrangement uses TRBV6-6 and TRBJ2-6; tentatively, D is TRBD2 (5 bases). This CDR3 region has 14 residues. The ends were cut back, 7 bases at V and 0 bases at J, with 7 bases in the middle. Per germline, CDR1 MNHNY and CDR2 SVGAGI (reference sequence). CDR3 in DNA: TGTGCCAGCACCCGGGACTCTGGGGCCAACGTCCTGACTTTC. It codes for CASTRDSGANVLTF.

V gene TRBV5-1 combines with J gene TRBJ2-7; D possibly matches TRBD1 or TRBD2 (5 bases each). CDR3 size: 14 residues. Germline lookup yields CDR1 SGHRS and CDR2 YFSETQ. The ends were cut back, 6 bases at V and 2 bases at J, with 15 bases in the middle. In DNA form, the CDR3 reads TGCGCCAGCACGTCGGGGCCTTCAACCTACGAGCAGTACTTC. Protein sequence: CASTSGPSTYEQYF.

The V gene is TRBV2, the J gene TRBJ2-1; 8 bases are shared with TRBD2. V lost 0 bases, J lost 9 bases, and 4 bases stayed unmatched. The CDR3 is 14 residues long. The germline V gene has CDR1 SNHLY and CDR2 FYNNEI. Here the CDR3 DNA reads TGTGCCAGCAGTGAAGCGGGACTAGTTAGTGAGCAGTTCTTC. Translation gives CASSEAGLVSEQFF.

This chain links TRBV11-2 with TRBJ2-7, with 13 nucleotides matching TRBD2. The germline V gene has CDR1 SGHAT and CDR2 FQNNGV. J gave up 2 bases and V 1 base, and 2 bases lay outside the gene matches. The length of the CDR3 is 16 residues. CDR3 nucleotides: TGTGCCAGCAGCTTAGGGACTAGCGGGAGTACCTACGAGCAGTACTTC. It encodes CASSLGTSGSTYEQYF.

The V and J genes are TRBV2 and TRBJ1-3; D call uncertain. Deletions cut 8 bases from V and 3 bases from J, with 5 bases between. Germline lookup yields CDR1 SNHLY and CDR2 FYNNEI. The CDR3 has 11 amino acids. CDR3 protein: CASVSGNTIYF. In DNA form, the CDR3 reads TGTGCCAGCGTCAGTGGAAACACCATATATTTT. The whole variable domain, remainder taken from reference TRBV2 and TRBJ1-3, is EPEVTQTPSHQVTQMGQEVILRCVPISNHLYFYWYRQILGQKVEFLVSFYNNEISEKSEIFDDQFSVERPDGSNFTLKIRSTKLEDSAMYFCASVSGNTIYFGEGSWLTVV.

Notes on this clone: The sample carries other DNA sequences with the same CDR3. In DNA, the CDR3 is TGCGCCAGCAGCTTGTCGGGGGGCTCCTACGAGCAGTACTTC. It is translated as CASSLSGGSYEQYF. The rearrangement joins TRBV5-1 to TRBJ2-7; 7 nucleotides match TRBD2. V lost 1 base to trimming and J lost 0 bases; unmatched junction nucleotides: 1. The germline CDR1 and CDR2 sequences are SGHRS and YFSETQ. This CDR3 comprises 14 residues. Using reference TRBV5-1 and TRBJ2-7 for the parts outside the CDR3, the full variable domain is KAGVTQTPRYLIKTRGQQVTLSCSPISGHRSVSWYQQTPGQGLQFLFEYFSETQRNKGNFPGRFSGRQFSNSRSEMNVSTLELGDSALYLCASSLSGGSYEQYFGPGTRLTVT.

J is TRBJ2-5 and V is TRBV4-1; D is undetermined. This CDR3 is 14 amino acids long. CDR1 MGHRA and CDR2 YSYEKL come from the germline V gene. Trimming pared 6 bases from V and 4 bases from J, leaving 15 bases between. DNA for the CDR3: TGCGCCAGCAGTCAGTTCCCGGGCCCAGAGACCCAGTACTTC. Its protein is CASSQFPGPETQYF.

The V and J genes are TRBV2 and TRBJ2-3; TRBD1 agrees at 8 bases. This CDR3 has 14 amino acids. Germline values: CDR1 SNHLY, CDR2 FYNNEI. Germline trimming cut 6 bases from V and 2 bases from J; bases unmatched to any gene: 4. The CDR3 DNA reads as TGTGCCAGCAGGGACAGGGAATCCACAGATACGCAGTATTTT. This codes for CASRDRESTDTQYF.

This chain uses TRBV14 with TRBJ1-1; D not resolved. Germline CDR1 and CDR2: SGHDN and FVKESK. CDR3 length: 14 amino acids. Trimming stripped 7 bases from V and 0 bases from J, with 12 bases between. The CDR3 DNA is TGTGCCAGCACCGGGGAGCCCATGAACACTGAAGCTTTCTTT. Translating gives CASTGEPMNTEAFF.